Below, one T cell receptor beta chain is given with its context. Its antigen is unidentified. The junction departs from germline at one end; a sequencing error may be responsible. The authors amplified TCR beta CDR3 regions, and they did so from RNA transcripts for repertoire sequencing. After a first-round RT-PCR with HTBI primers, a second-round multiplex PCR was run. From the multiplex PCR reads, TCRdb called clonotypes with MiXCR, one entry per CDR3 protein. The sample includes over 45,000 distinct CDR3 sequences, around 50% of them seen just once. Looked up from germline, CDR1 is SSHAT and CDR2 is FNYEAQ (reference sequence). This CDR3 region has 13 residues. The data derive from a study of Graves' ophthalmopathy and Graves' hyperthyroidism. Study-wide results and limits: The blood repertoire also included most expanded thyroid clonotypes above 0.001 frequency.

Disease in donors with ophthalmopathy had moderate-to-severe activity, CAS ≥3, NOSPECS ≥4 and under 3 months' duration. As the starting material, 8 to 10 ml of fresh peripheral blood yielded the PBMCs. This TCR was recovered from an adult man with Graves' ophthalmopathy. Sequences were obtained from peripheral blood. This chain joins TRBV7-7 and TRBJ2-5; TRBD1 might be the D (6 bases). CDR3 protein: CASSFQGQETQYF. CDR3 nucleotide sequence: TGTGCTAGCAGCTTCCAGGGGCAAGAGACCCAGTACTTC. Variable domain in full (rest from reference TRBV7-7 and TRBJ2-5): GAGVSQSPRYKVTKRGQDVTLRCDPISSHATLYWYQQALGQGPEFLTYFNYEAQPDKSGLPSDRFSAERPEGSISTLTIQRTEQRDSAMYRCASSFQGQETQYFGPGTRLLVL.